These 27 T cell receptor beta chains came from one sample sequenced in a study of T cells in Graves' hyperthyroidism and ophthalmopathy. RNA transcripts were the template for amplifying TCR beta CDR3 regions. During a first-round RT-PCR of the TCR CDR3, the HTBI primer set was used. MiXCR, applied by TCRdb to the multiplex PCR reads, yields one record per CDR3 protein. The sample carries some 500,000 distinct CDR3 sequences, around 14% recorded once. Sequenced: blood. All receptors come from a woman under 30 with Graves' hyperthyroidism.

This clonotype was counted many times. The chain combines TRBV3-1 with TRBJ1-6; 7 bases match TRBD1. The V gene end was trimmed by 4 bases and the J gene end by 10 bases; junction bases not matched to a gene: 7. CDR3 length: 14 amino acids. Germline CDR1 is LGHDT and CDR2 is YNNKEL (reference sequence). CDR3 sequence: CASSRKDRWSPLHF. The CDR3 nucleotides read TGTGCCAGCAGCCGGAAGGACAGGTGGTCACCCCTCCACTTT.

For this clonotype: A much larger clone is a single base away; this may be a read error. The chain uses TRBV30 and TRBJ2-3; D gene uncertain. In germline, CDR1 is GTSNPN, CDR2 SVGIG (reference sequence). The CDR3 is 12 amino acids. The chain's CDR3 is CVHRANTDTQYF. The CDR3 DNA reads TGTGTCCACCGGGCTAACACAGATACGCAGTATTTT.

J is TRBJ2-1 and V is TRBV10-3; D call uncertain. The CDR3 is 11 amino acids. Germline loops: CDR1 ENHRY, CDR2 SYGVKD. Trimming took 5 bases from V and 7 from J, leaving 6 bases between them. The CDR3 region has the DNA TGTGCCATCAGTCAATCAAATGAGCAGTTCTTC. Amino acids: CAISQSNEQFF.

In this sample, this clonotype turned up many times. The rearrangement uses TRBV20-1 and TRBJ2-1, with TRBD2 identical over 8 bases. There are 16 residues in the CDR3. Germline V gene sequence: CDR1 DFQATT, CDR2 SNEGSKA (reference sequence). V lost 0 bases, J lost 6 bases, and 10 bases stayed unmatched. CDR3 amino acids: CSARDRRQAGVNEQFF. DNA for the CDR3: TGCAGTGCTAGAGATAGACGACAAGCGGGAGTCAATGAGCAGTTCTTC.

This clonotype was recorded many times. The chain links TRBV3-1 to TRBJ2-2; D ambiguous. Germline loops: CDR1 LGHDT, CDR2 YNNKEL (reference sequence). The ends were cut back, 4 bases at V and 1 base at J, with 13 bases in the middle. The CDR3 is 16 residues long. The chain's CDR3 is CASSPTSNGNTGELFF. The CDR3, as DNA: TGTGCCAGCAGCCCCACTTCTAATGGGAACACCGGGGAGCTGTTTTTT.

This clonotype was found a few times. The chain employs TRBV15 and TRBJ2-7; D is ambiguous. The CDR3 length is 14 residues. The V gene lost 2 bases and the J gene lost 1 base, with 9 bases spanning the gap. Germline assignment: CDR1 LNHNV and CDR2 YYDKDF (reference sequence). Here the CDR3 reads CATSRIVGSYEQYV. The DNA for the CDR3 is TGTGCCACCAGCAGAATCGTAGGTTCCTACGAGCAGTACGTC.

This clonotype appeared many times. The chain recombines TRBV6-1 with TRBJ1-4, with D unresolved. V was trimmed by 5 bases and J by 3 bases, leaving 13 bases between them. The CDR3 spans 15 residues. Per germline, CDR1 MNHNS and CDR2 SASEGT. The CDR3 loop is CASSTSLAANEKLFF. As DNA, the CDR3 is TGTGCCAGCAGTACCTCCCTAGCGGCTAATGAAAAACTGTTTTTT.

This clonotype was observed at least ten times. J is TRBJ1-2 and V is TRBV6-5; D is undetermined. CDR3 length: 14 amino acids. In germline, CDR1 is MNHEY, CDR2 SVGAGI. V dropped 0 bases and J dropped 8 bases, with 13 bases sitting between them. The DNA of the CDR3 is TGTGCCAGCAGTTACTCCAGAAACCAGGAGGGCTACACCTTC. It translates to CASSYSRNQEGYTF.

This clonotype occurred many times. This chain connects TRBV12-3 or TRBV12-4 to TRBJ2-5, with no clear D. This CDR3 spans 13 amino acids. V was trimmed by 3 bases and J by 3 bases, leaving 8 bases between them. CDR3 nucleotides: TGTGCCAGCAGTTTTCTTGGAGAAGAGACCCAGTACTTC. Protein: CASSFLGEETQYF.

The chain has TRBV20-1 and TRBJ2-7; TRBD1 aligns across 9 bases. Germline V lookup: CDR1 DFQATT, CDR2 SNEGSKA (reference sequence). The CDR3 covers 12 residues. After removal of 6 bases from V and 4 bases from J, the junction contained 4 bases not matched to a gene. CDR3 in amino acids: CSAGGQGYEQYF. In DNA form, the CDR3 reads TGCAGTGCGGGGGGACAGGGTTACGAGCAGTACTTC.

This clonotype occurred a few times. This rearrangement joins TRBV5-1 to TRBJ2-7; 7 positions agree with TRBD1. The V and J ends lost 0 bases and 2 bases, in that order; junction bases with no gene match: 5. CDR1 and CDR2 from the germline V gene are SGHRS and YFSETQ. The CDR3 sequence is 15 residues long. CDR3 region: CASSLEGQGAYEQYF. DNA for the CDR3: TGCGCCAGCAGCTTGGAAGGGCAGGGGGCCTACGAGCAGTACTTC.

The rearrangement joins TRBV10-3 to TRBJ2-3; 8 nucleotides match TRBD2. The length of the CDR3 is 12 residues. V gave up 10 bases and J gave up 4 bases; unmatched junction bases: 4. Germline CDR1 and CDR2: ENHRY and SYGVKD. CDR3 DNA sequence: TGTGCCACGAGCGGGAGTCCAGATACGCAGTATTTT. Protein: CATSGSPDTQYF.

This clonotype was observed at least ten times. The rearrangement links TRBV27 to TRBJ2-3, with 10 positions matching TRBD2. With 0 bases clipped from V and 5 bases from J, the junction kept 5 bases outside the gene matches. The CDR3 is 16 amino acids. The germline V gene has CDR1 MNHEY and CDR2 SMNVEV (reference sequence). The CDR3: CASSLSSGLAVDTQYF. In DNA form, the CDR3 reads TGTGCCAGCAGTTTATCGTCAGGACTAGCGGTAGATACGCAGTATTTT.

This clonotype was seen only a few times. The J gene is TRBJ2-7, the V gene TRBV7-2; possible D gene TRBD2, 5 bases. This CDR3 is 13 amino acids long. Trimming left V 5 bases short and J 3 bases short, with 11 bases between. Germline V lookup: CDR1 SGHTA, CDR2 FQGNSA. As DNA, the CDR3 is TGTGCCAGCAGCCCCGTTGAGGGCTACGAGCAGTACTTC. It encodes CASSPVEGYEQYF.

This clonotype was found many times. V gene TRBV5-1 combines with J gene TRBJ1-5, with a weak D call TRBD1 (6 bases). Germline V gene data show CDR1 as SGHRS and CDR2 as YFSETQ. V was clipped by 0 bases and J by 4 bases, with 14 bases between them. The CDR3 runs to 16 residues. CDR3 sequence (DNA): TGCGCCAGCAGCTTGGAGTCCGGGGGCCCGAATCAGCCCCAGCATTTT. This translates into CASSLESGGPNQPQHF.

The rearrangement uses TRBV15 and TRBJ2-1; 14 nucleotides align to TRBD2. J lost 6 bases, V lost 5 bases, and 12 bases had no gene match. CDR3 length: 18 residues. The germline gives CDR1 LNHNV, CDR2 YYDKDF (reference sequence). The CDR3 nucleotides read TGTGCCACCAGCGGCCGGGTACCGGGACTAGCGGGAGCCAATGAGCAGTTCTTC. This translates into CATSGRVPGLAGANEQFF.

Remarks on this clonotype: At one end, the junction sequence differs from germline, possibly due to a read error. The rearrangement joins TRBV27 to TRBJ2-1, with D possibly TRBD1 on 6 matching bases. Germline V CDR1 and CDR2: MNHEY, SMNVEV (reference sequence). This CDR3 contains 13 residues. CDR3: CASSVRDTWLQLF. The CDR3, as DNA: TGTGCCAGCAGTGTACGGGACACCTGGTTGCAGCTCTTC.

This clonotype was found many times. The V call is TRBV14, the J call TRBJ2-3; D is uncertain. The ends were cut back, 1 base at V and 2 bases at J, with 10 bases in the middle. This CDR3 has 15 residues. Per the germline V gene, CDR1 is SGHDN and CDR2 is FVKESK. The CDR3 protein is CASSQVGKITDTQYF. For the CDR3, the DNA is TGTGCCAGCAGCCAAGTTGGCAAAATCACAGATACGCAGTATTTT.

This clonotype was seen at least ten times. This rearrangement joins TRBV12-3 or TRBV12-4 to TRBJ2-7; D is unresolved. V was trimmed by 3 bases and J by 0 bases, leaving 9 bases between them. The length of the CDR3 is 14 residues. CDR3 amino acids: CASSFGDTSYEQYF. CDR3 nucleotide sequence: TGTGCCAGCAGTTTTGGCGACACCTCCTACGAGCAGTACTTC.

This clonotype occurred many times. The chain is built from TRBV3-1 and TRBJ2-1, with D possibly matching TRBD2 (6 bases). CDR1 is LGHDT, CDR2 YNNKEL, per germline (reference sequence). CDR3 size: 13 residues. Trimming cost V 1 base and J 12 bases, with 13 bases left between them. The CDR3 sequence: CASSQARRDLQFF. The CDR3 DNA is TGTGCCAGCAGCCAAGCCCGGAGGGACCTGCAGTTCTTC.

Ten or more counts support this clonotype. The chain has TRBV18 and TRBJ1-4, with TRBD1 matching 7 bases. The CDR3 extends over 15 amino acids. Germline V CDR1 and CDR2: KGHSH, LQKENI. The trim removed 6 bases at V and 2 bases at J, leaving 6 bases unmatched. The CDR3 spells CASSTQDRTNEKLFF. The CDR3 nucleotides read TGTGCCAGCTCGACGCAGGACAGGACTAATGAAAAACTGTTTTTT.

The genes are TRBV3-1 and TRBJ2-7; 10 bases are shared with TRBD2. In germline, CDR1 is LGHDT, CDR2 YNNKEL (reference sequence). The V gene end was trimmed by 3 bases and the J gene end by 5 bases; junction bases not matched to a gene: 4. The CDR3 sequence is 14 residues long. The CDR3 here is CASSHLAGEDEQYF. For the CDR3, the DNA is TGTGCCAGCAGCCATCTAGCGGGAGAGGACGAGCAGTACTTC.

In its sample, this clonotype was seen a few times. The gene calls are TRBV7-3 and TRBJ2-3; 12 nucleotides agree with TRBD2. Per germline, CDR1 SGHTA and CDR2 FQGTGA. The CDR3 runs to 16 residues. V dropped 5 bases and J dropped 2; count of bases not matched to a gene: 5. CDR3 amino acids: CASSAGLAGLTDTQYF. The CDR3 region has the DNA TGTGCCAGCAGCGCGGGACTAGCGGGCCTCACAGATACGCAGTATTTT.

There are a few counts of this clonotype. The genes are TRBV6-2 or TRBV6-3 and TRBJ1-2; no clear D. The CDR3 consists of 12 residues. With 3 bases removed from V and 4 bases from J, the gap between germline ends came to 6 bases. CDR1 MNHEY and CDR2 SVGEGT come from the germline V gene. Written as DNA, the CDR3 is TGTGCCAGCAGTTATGAACCCTATGGCTACACCTTC. Protein product: CASSYEPYGYTF.

This clonotype was seen repeatedly, ten times or more. This chain links TRBV20-1 with TRBJ1-4; the D gene is possibly TRBD1 (6 bases). In germline, CDR1 is DFQATT, CDR2 SNEGSKA (reference sequence). V lost 3 bases, J lost 8 bases, and 13 bases lay in between. CDR3 length: 13 residues. The CDR3 DNA is TGCAGTGCTAGGCGTGGGGGGCAGGAAAAACTGTTTTTT. Its protein is CSARRGGQEKLFF.

This clonotype was counted many times. The gene calls are TRBV12-3 or TRBV12-4 and TRBJ1-1; tentatively, D is TRBD1 (6 bases). The CDR3 extends over 13 amino acids. V shed 3 bases and J shed 11 bases, with 16 bases lying between them. In nucleotides, the CDR3 is TGTGCCAGCAGTTTTGAGGGGGGCCCAGTGGCTTTCTTT. Amino acids: CASSFEGGPVAFF.

As concerns this clonotype: Sequence at one end of the junction differs from germline and may be a read error. The chain combines TRBV19 with TRBJ2-1; 7 positions agree with TRBD1. Germline loops: CDR1 LNHDA, CDR2 SQIVND (reference sequence). This CDR3 has 18 amino acids. CDR3 amino acids: CASGGQRERFGAYNEQLF. The CDR3, as DNA: TGTGCCAGTGGGGGACAGAGAGAGAGGTTTGGGGCCTACAATGAGCAGTTATTC.